Shown below are 2 T cell receptor beta chains from a single sample sequenced in a study of shared clonotypes between healthy human individuals. Repertoires were generated with immunoSEQ multiplex PCR, while TCRdb's copy carries only in-frame clones and drops some. The table records some 200,000 clones, about 65% of them present only once. Material for sequencing was memory CD4+ T cells sorted from blood. Subset in this sample: CD45RA-negative fraction. These receptors all come from a man aged 30 to 45 in good health.

CDR3 protein: CASSSPPVGVTGELFF. DNA of the CDR3: TGTGCCAGCAGTTCCCCACCGGTAGGGGTCACCGGGGAGCTGTTTTTT. The chain carries TRBV28 and TRBJ2-2, with a weak D call TRBD1 (5 bases). The V and J ends lost 4 bases and 4 bases respectively, with 16 bases between them. This CDR3 has 16 amino acids. Per the germline V gene, CDR1 is MDHEN and CDR2 is SYDVKM.

The V call is TRBV9, the J call TRBJ2-3; unclear D gene. Per the germline V gene, CDR1 is SGDLS and CDR2 is YYNGEE. V was clipped by 0 bases and J by 0 bases, with 5 bases between them. This CDR3 contains 14 residues. Here the CDR3 DNA reads TGTGCCAGCAGCGTAGCGTCCAGCACAGATACGCAGTATTTT. Its protein is CASSVASSTDTQYF. The full variable domain, completed using reference TRBV9 and TRBJ2-3, is DSGVTQTPKHLITATGQRVTLRCSPRSGDLSVYWYQQSLDQGLQFLIQYYNGEERAKGNILERFSAQQFPDLHSELNLSSLELGDSALYFCASSVASSTDTQYFGPGTRLTVL.